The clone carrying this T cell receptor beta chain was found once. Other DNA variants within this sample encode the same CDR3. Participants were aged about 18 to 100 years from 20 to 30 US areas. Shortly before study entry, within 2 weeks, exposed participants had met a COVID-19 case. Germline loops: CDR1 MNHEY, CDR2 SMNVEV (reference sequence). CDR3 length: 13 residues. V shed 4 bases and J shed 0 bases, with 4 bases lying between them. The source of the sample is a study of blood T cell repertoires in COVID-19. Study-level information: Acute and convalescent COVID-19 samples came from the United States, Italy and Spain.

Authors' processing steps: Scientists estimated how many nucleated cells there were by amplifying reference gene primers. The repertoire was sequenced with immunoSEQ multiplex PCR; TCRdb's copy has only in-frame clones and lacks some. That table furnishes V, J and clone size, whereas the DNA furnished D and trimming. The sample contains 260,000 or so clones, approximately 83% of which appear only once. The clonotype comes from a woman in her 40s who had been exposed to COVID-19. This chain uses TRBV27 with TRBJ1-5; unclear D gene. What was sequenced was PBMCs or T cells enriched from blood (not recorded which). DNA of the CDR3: TGTGCCAGCAGTTCGTTTAGCAATCAGCCCCAGCATTTT. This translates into CASSSFSNQPQHF.